Below are 8 T cell receptor beta chains sequenced from a single sample in a study of human T cells and chemical hapten exposure. TCRdb redid the calling of the RACE reads with MiXCR, one entry per CDR3 protein. In the table there are 150,000 or so distinct CDR3 sequences, about 14% of which are singletons. Specified time point: patch test 1, 2 weeks after DPC sensitization. Regarding treatment: therapeutic diphenylcyclopropenone sensitization with weekly scalp DPC. This material consisted of whole blood, taken in connection with sensitization to the hapten diphenylcyclopropenone (DPC). The source is a woman aged 25 to 45 with alopecia areata. Some clones in this sample may be carry-over from other donors' samples.

This clonotype was seen more than once but under ten times. This chain links TRBV12-3 or TRBV12-4 with TRBJ1-1; D might be TRBD1 (5 bases). The CDR3 covers 15 residues. Trimming removed 6 bases from V and 4 bases from J, with 18 bases in between. DNA of the CDR3: TGTGCCAGCAGCCCGCAGGGTTCTTTGGCCACTGAAGCTTTCTTT. Translated, it gives CASSPQGSLATEAFF.

The rearrangement joins TRBV4-2 to TRBJ1-1; D unresolved. The CDR3 consists of 12 residues. V was shortened by 1 base and J by 10 bases, with 10 bases between the two germline ends. Germline assignment: CDR1 LGHNA and CDR2 YNFKEQ. The CDR3 DNA follows: TGTGCCAGCAGCCAAGCGGAGCGAGGAGCTTTCTTT. As protein: CASSQAERGAFF.

This clonotype was found many times. This chain links TRBV27 with TRBJ2-2; 9 bases align to TRBD1. The CDR3 has 14 residues. Germline loops: CDR1 MNHEY, CDR2 SMNVEV (reference sequence). Trimming at V came to 2 bases and at J to 6 bases, leaving 1 base not matched to a gene. The DNA of the CDR3 is TGTGCCAGCAGTTTAGGGACAGGGTCCGGGGAGCTGTTTTTT. This encodes CASSLGTGSGELFF.

This clonotype has only a few counts. The V and J genes are TRBV19 and TRBJ2-7; perhaps TRBD1 as D (6 bases). With 4 bases removed from V and 6 bases from J, the gap between germline ends came to 16 bases. CDR1 LNHDA and CDR2 SQIVND come from the germline V gene (reference sequence). CDR3 length: 14 residues. CDR3 loop: CASSRGIGGIEQYF. In DNA, the CDR3 is TGTGCCAGTAGTAGAGGTATTGGGGGCATCGAGCAGTACTTC.

This clonotype was seen ten or more times. The chain employs TRBV11-3 and TRBJ2-6, with no clear D. V lost 5 bases and J lost 2, with 13 bases in between. Germline loops: CDR1 SGHNT, CDR2 YENEEA. This CDR3 has 16 residues. The CDR3: CASSPSPVAGANVLTF. The CDR3 region has the DNA TGTGCCAGCAGCCCCTCACCCGTCGCTGGGGCCAACGTCCTGACTTTC.

The chain employs TRBV2 and TRBJ1-5; D is ambiguous. Trimming removed 1 base at V and 3 bases at J, with 4 bases between. The CDR3 is made up of 13 amino acids. CDR1 is SNHLY and CDR2 is FYNNEI in the germline V gene. The CDR3: CASSEGLNQPQHF. In nucleotides, the CDR3 is TGTGCCAGCAGTGAAGGTCTCAATCAGCCCCAGCATTTT.

Remarks on this clonotype: This may come from a read error, since a much larger clone is one base off. This rearrangement joins TRBV7-3 to TRBJ2-5; D is undetermined. Trimming took off 0 bases at V and 2 bases at J, with 7 bases between the two ends. Per germline, CDR1 SGHTA and CDR2 FQGTGA. The CDR3 is made up of 14 amino acids. CDR3 amino acids: CASSLTESQETQYF. The CDR3, as DNA: TGTGCCAGCAGCTTAACTGAGTCACAAGAGACCCAGTACTTC.

J is TRBJ2-3 and V is TRBV5-6; TRBD1 is a possible D gene (6 bases). CDR3 length: 14 amino acids. Germline lookup yields CDR1 SGHDT and CDR2 YYEEEE. V was shortened by 3 bases and J by 6 bases, with 14 bases between the two germline ends. The CDR3 DNA reads TGTGCCAGCAGCTCTCCGGTGGGGGCCGATACGCAGTATTTT. Translation gives CASSSPVGADTQYF.